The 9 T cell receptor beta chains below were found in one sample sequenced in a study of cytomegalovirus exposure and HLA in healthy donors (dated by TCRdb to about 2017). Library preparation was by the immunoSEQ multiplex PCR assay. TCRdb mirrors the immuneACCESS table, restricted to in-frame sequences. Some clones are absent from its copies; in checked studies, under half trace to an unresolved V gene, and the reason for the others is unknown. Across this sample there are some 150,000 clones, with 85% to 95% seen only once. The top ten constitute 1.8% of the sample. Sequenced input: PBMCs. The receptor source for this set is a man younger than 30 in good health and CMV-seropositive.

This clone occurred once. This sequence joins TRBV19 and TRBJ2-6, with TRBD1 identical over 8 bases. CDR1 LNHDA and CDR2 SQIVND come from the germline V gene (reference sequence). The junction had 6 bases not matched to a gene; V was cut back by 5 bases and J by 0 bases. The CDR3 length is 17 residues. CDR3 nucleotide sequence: TGTGCCAGTAGTCGTACACAGGGGGTCTCTGGGGCCAACGTCCTGACTTTC. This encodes CASSRTQGVSGANVLTF.

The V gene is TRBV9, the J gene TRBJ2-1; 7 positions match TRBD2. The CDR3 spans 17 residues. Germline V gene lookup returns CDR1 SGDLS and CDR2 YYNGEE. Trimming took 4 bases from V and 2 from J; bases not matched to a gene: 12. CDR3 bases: TGTGCCAGCAGCATCTGGGAAGGCGGGAGCGCCTACAATGAGCAGTTCTTC. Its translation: CASSIWEGGSAYNEQFF.

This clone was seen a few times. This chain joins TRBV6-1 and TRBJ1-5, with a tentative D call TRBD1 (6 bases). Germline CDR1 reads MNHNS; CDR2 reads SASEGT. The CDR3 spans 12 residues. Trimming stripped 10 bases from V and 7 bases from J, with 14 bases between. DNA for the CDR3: TGTGCCACCCTTCAGACAGGCCAGCCCCAGCATTTT. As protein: CATLQTGQPQHF.

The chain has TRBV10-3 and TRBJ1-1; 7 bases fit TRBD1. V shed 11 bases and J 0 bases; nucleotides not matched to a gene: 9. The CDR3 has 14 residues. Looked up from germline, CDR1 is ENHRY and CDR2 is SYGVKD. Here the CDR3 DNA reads TGTGCCGTTAACAGGGGAACCATGAACACTGAAGCTTTCTTT. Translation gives CAVNRGTMNTEAFF.

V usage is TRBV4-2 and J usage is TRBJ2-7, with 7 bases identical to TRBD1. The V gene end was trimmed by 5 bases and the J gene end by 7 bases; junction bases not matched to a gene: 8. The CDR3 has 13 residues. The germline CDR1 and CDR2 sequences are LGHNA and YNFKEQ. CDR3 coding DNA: TGTGCCAGCAGCTCCCGGACAGGATGGGAGCAGTACTTC. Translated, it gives CASSSRTGWEQYF.

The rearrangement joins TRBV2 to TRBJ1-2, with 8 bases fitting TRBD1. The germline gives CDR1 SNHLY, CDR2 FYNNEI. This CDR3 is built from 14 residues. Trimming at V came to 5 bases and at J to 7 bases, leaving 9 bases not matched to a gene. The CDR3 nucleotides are TGTGCCAGCAGTTCGCCAGGGGGCAGAGGTGGCTACACCTTC. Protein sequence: CASSSPGGRGGYTF. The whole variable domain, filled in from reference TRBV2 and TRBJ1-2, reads EPEVTQTPSHQVTQMGQEVILRCVPISNHLYFYWYRQILGQKVEFLVSFYNNEISEKSEIFDDQFSVERPDGSNFTLKIRSTKLEDSAMYFCASSSPGGRGGYTFGSGTRLTVV.

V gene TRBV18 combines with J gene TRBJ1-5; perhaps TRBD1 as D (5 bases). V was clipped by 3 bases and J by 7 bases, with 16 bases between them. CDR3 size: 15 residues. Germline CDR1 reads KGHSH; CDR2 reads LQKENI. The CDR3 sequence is CASSPQTGPGQPQHF. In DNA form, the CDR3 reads TGTGCCAGCTCACCCCAAACAGGACCCGGGCAGCCCCAGCATTTT.

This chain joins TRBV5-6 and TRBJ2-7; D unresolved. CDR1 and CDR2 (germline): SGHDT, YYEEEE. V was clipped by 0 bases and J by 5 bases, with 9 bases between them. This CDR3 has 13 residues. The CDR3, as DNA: TGTGCCAGCAGCTTGGCCTTATACAACGAGCAGTACTTC. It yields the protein CASSLALYNEQYF. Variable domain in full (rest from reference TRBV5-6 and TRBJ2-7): DAGVTQSPTHLIKTRGQQVTLRCSPKSGHDTVSWYQQALGQGPQFIFQYYEEEERQRGNFPDRFSGHQFPNYSSELNVNALLLGDSALYLCASSLALYNEQYFGPGTRLTVT.

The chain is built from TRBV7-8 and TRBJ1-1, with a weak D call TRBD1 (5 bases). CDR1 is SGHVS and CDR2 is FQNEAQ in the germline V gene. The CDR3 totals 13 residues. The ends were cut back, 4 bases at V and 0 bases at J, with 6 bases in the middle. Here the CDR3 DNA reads TGTGCCAGCAGCTCGACAGTGAACACTGAAGCTTTCTTT. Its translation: CASSSTVNTEAFF.